This T cell receptor (beta chain) was identified in a study of T cells after yellow fever vaccination. Whole-study results and caveats: Contaminants from the bulk population, in the form of abundant clonotypes, could be found in FACS-sorted repertoires.

TCRdb reanalysed the 5' RACE reads using MiXCR and keeps one entry per CDR3 protein. The table has 60,000 to 85,000 distinct CDR3 sequences, approximately 7% seen once. Germline V CDR1 and CDR2: SEHNR, FQNEAQ (reference sequence). CDR3 length equals 12 residues. Trimming cost V 5 bases and J 8 bases; bases outside gene matches: 4. In the case of this clonotype: Its specificity is not known.

The source was CD8+ T cells sorted from PBMCs, collected 5 to 6 days after the first yellow fever vaccination. This TCR was sampled from a man between 18 and 29 years old who received the YFV17D yellow fever vaccine. The chain has TRBV7-9 and TRBJ1-1, with 8 bases aligning to TRBD1. DNA for the CDR3: TGTGCCAGCAGCCCGACAGGGGTGGAAGCTTTCTTT. It yields the protein CASSPTGVEAFF. The full variable domain, rest sourced from reference TRBV7-9 and TRBJ1-1, is DTGVSQNPRHKITKRGQNVTFRCDPISEHNRLYWYRQTLGQGPEFLTYFQNEAQLEKSRLLSDRFSAERPKGSFSTLEIQRTEQGDSAMYLCASSPTGVEAFFGQGTRLTVV.